This record concerns one T cell receptor (beta chain) sequence. Per the authors' pipeline: Reference gene primer amplification yielded estimated nucleated cell counts. TCRdb's table, derived via immunoSEQ multiplex PCR, lists solely in-frame clones and lacks some. V and J calls and clone size are copied from that table; D and trimming were computed from the DNA. The sample records around 270,000 clones, around 85% being singletons. Ages ranged from about 18 to 89 years, with residence in 24 US areas. Symptom resolution, clearance, or two negative PCRs marked donors in Cohort 3 as recovered. The CDR3 totals 16 residues. Germline V gives CDR1 SGHAT, CDR2 FQNNGV. Trimming cost V 0 bases and J 5 bases; bases outside gene matches: 5. The data are from a study of blood T cell repertoires in COVID-19. Turning to the study itself: COVID-19 samples from acute and convalescent phases originated in the United States, Italy and Spain.

The chain combines TRBV11-2 with TRBJ2-5, with 11 bases matching TRBD1. Sequencing input: PBMCs or T cells enriched from blood (not recorded which). The TCR sequence derives from a woman aged 25 to 39 who had recovered from COVID-19. The CDR3 DNA is TGTGCCAGCAGCTTAGATGGGACAGGGGGGATGGAGACCCAGTACTTC. Its translation is CASSLDGTGGMETQYF.